These 3 T cell receptor beta chains share one sample of origin, sequenced in a study of cytomegalovirus exposure and HLA in healthy donors. Amplification used 60 Vbeta primers and 13 Jbeta primers. The repertoire was sequenced with immunoSEQ multiplex PCR; TCRdb's copy has only in-frame clones and lacks some. The profile shows approximately 85,000 clones, around 80% of them singletons. Specimen: PBMCs. The receptors derive from a man aged 25 to 45 in good health and CMV-seronegative.

CDR3 in amino acids: CASTSQEGVTGELFF. CDR3 in DNA: TGTGCCAGTACCTCCCAGGAAGGGGTCACCGGGGAGCTGTTTTTT. V is TRBV19 and J is TRBJ2-2; TRBD1 is a possible D gene (5 bases). Germline V gene sequence: CDR1 LNHDA, CDR2 SQIVND (reference sequence). Trimming stripped 7 bases from V and 4 bases from J, with 16 bases between. This CDR3 is 15 amino acids long.

The chain links TRBV30 to TRBJ2-7; the D gene is possibly TRBD1 (5 bases). Trimming took off 2 bases at V and 2 bases at J, with 13 bases between the two ends. The germline V gene has CDR1 GTSNPN and CDR2 SVGIG (reference sequence). The CDR3 covers 14 residues. The CDR3 protein is CAWSFRTLPYEQYF. The CDR3, as DNA: TGTGCCTGGAGTTTTCGGACACTACCCTACGAGCAGTACTTC.

J is TRBJ2-7 and V is TRBV25-1, with TRBD1 identical over 9 bases. Germline V CDR1 and CDR2: MGHDK, SYGVNS. CDR3 length: 13 residues. With V trimmed by 7 bases and J by 3 bases, 4 bases remained unmatched. CDR3 in amino acids: CASNLTGGYEQYF. The CDR3 nucleotides are TGTGCCAGCAATTTGACAGGGGGCTACGAGCAGTACTTC.